This T cell receptor beta chain was profiled in a study of blood T cell repertoires in COVID-19. Study details: Both acute and convalescent COVID-19 samples were obtained from the United States, Italy and Spain. PBMCs, B-cell-depleted T cells, or T cells were the source of the cDNA or gDNA that made up the material.

In the study's own analysis: Counts of nucleated cells, estimated from reference gene primer amplification, were obtained. TCRdb's table, derived via immunoSEQ multiplex PCR, lists solely in-frame clones and lacks some. The D gene and trimming were derived from the DNA, and the V and J assignments and clone size from that table. Of 110,000 or so clones in the sample, about 84% are singletons; the top ten hold about 1.4%. This CDR3 has 17 residues. Trimming cost V 3 bases and J 0 bases; bases outside gene matches: 8. Germline V gene sequence: CDR1 ENHRY, CDR2 SYGVKD. This receptor was identified in a man between 50 and 59 years old with acute or convalescent COVID-19. This chain links TRBV10-3 with TRBJ2-7; 10 nucleotides match TRBD1. Sequencing was performed on peripheral blood. CDR3 DNA: TGTGCCATCAGTGAACGGGACAGGGGCCCAAGCTCCTACGAGCAGTACTTC. As protein: CAISERDRGPSSYEQYF.